This TCR beta chain was retrieved from a study of blood T cell repertoires in COVID-19. The CDR3 is 14 residues long. The germline gives CDR1 MRHNA, CDR2 SNTAGT. V was cut by 4 bases and J by 6 bases, with 13 bases left in between. Libraries were prepared by immunoSEQ multiplex PCR; TCRdb keeps only in-frame clonotypes and omits some of them. This table has some 150,000 clones, approximately 80% appearing once. The TCR was taken from a man aged 65-85 years with acute or convalescent COVID-19. The sample taken for sequencing was peripheral blood. The rearrangement joins TRBV6-4 to TRBJ2-1; maybe TRBD2 (6 bases). The CDR3 DNA follows: TGTGCCAGCAGTGTGGGGTCAGCGGGCAATGAGCAGTTCTTC. As protein: CASSVGSAGNEQFF.